Listed below are T cell receptor beta chains from one sample, sequenced in a study of read filtering for tumor transcriptome and immune sequencing. TCRdb reprocessed the reads via MiXCR and lists one record per CDR3 protein. Among tens of thousands of distinct CDR3 sequences listed, around 20% were seen once. The sequenced material came from a population of CD138-negative cells sorted from bone marrow. These receptors were obtained from a donor at least 40 years old with multiple myeloma. Both conserved end residues are part of each CDR3.

>TRBV29-1|TRBJ2-1
CSVKRDRAYNEQFF
>TRBV12-3/TRBV12-4|TRBJ2-4
CASGGTSDNKNIQYF
>TRBV6-6|TRBJ1-1
CASKKQNTEAFF
>TRBV18|TRBJ2-5
CASSPPGQETQYF
>TRBV6-5|TRBJ1-1
CASSRDRGNTEAFF
>TRBV6-6|TRBJ2-7
CASSLLAGGPYEQYF
>TRBV4-2|TRBJ2-3
CASSQAPKDTQYF
>TRBV5-1|TRBJ2-7
CASSPSSGNYEQYF
>TRBV2|TRBJ1-5
CASSENRAGTQPQHF
>TRBV7-9|TRBJ2-1
CASSTGLASNEQFF
>TRBV7-2|TRBJ1-5
CASSIQTGPDQPQHF
>TRBV29-1|TRBJ2-1
CSVEDRYNEQFF
>TRBV10-3|TRBJ1-1
CAIRHPGTGALNTEAFF
>TRBV28|TRBJ2-1
CAASARNSYNEQFF
>TRBV29-1|TRBJ2-3
CSVRRNILPDTQYF
>TRBV4-1|TRBJ2-1
CASSQLAGNLRNEQFF
>TRBV7-9|TRBJ2-1
CASSLVGSGINNEQFF
>TRBV27|TRBJ1-1
CASTRQGADTEAFF
>TRBV20-1|TRBJ2-7
CSAGDSRDTYEQYF
>TRBV24-1|TRBJ2-1
CATRLGGAAGNEQFF
>TRBV4-1|TRBJ2-5
CASSQSPDSSQETQYF
>TRBV29-1|TRBJ2-1
CSVEWDPLINEQFF
>TRBV7-2|TRBJ2-1
CASRPGTSVLNEQFF
>TRBV7-6|TRBJ2-2
CASSDRGLAENTGELFF
>TRBV10-3|TRBJ2-1
CASHRDPSSYNEQFF
>TRBV3-1|TRBJ2-3
CASSQGFDTDTQYF
>TRBV14|TRBJ2-1
CASSQGGRSYNEQFF
>TRBV28|TRBJ2-1
CASSSPRDEQFF
>TRBV28|TRBJ1-1
CASRITPQWSLEAFF
>TRBV29-1|TRBJ2-1
CSVPQWENSAGGGSYNEQFF
>TRBV28|TRBJ1-5
CASSIKGQIVQPQHF
>TRBV20-1|TRBJ2-1
CSARAVAESYNEQFF
>TRBV28|TRBJ2-5
CASSFSGGEETQYF
>TRBV20-1|TRBJ2-4
CSARQGNIQYF
>TRBV29-1|TRBJ1-1
CSVEQGSDTEAFF
>TRBV7-2|TRBJ2-1
CASSKRGTSANNEQFF
>TRBV5-1|TRBJ2-1
CASSLGTGAYNEQFF
>TRBV6-1|TRBJ2-6
CASIQDTVLYSGANVLTF
>TRBV25-1|TRBJ2-7
CASSLGTGVNEQYF
>TRBV30|TRBJ2-2
CAWSDGLADTGELFF